One and the same sample provided the 32 T cell receptor beta chains below, sequenced in a study of T cell repertoires in cytomegalovirus infection. From the reads, TCRdb called clonotypes with MiXCR, one entry per CDR3 protein. The sample records more than 150,000 distinct CDR3 sequences, about 20% being singletons. Sequences were obtained from PBMCs. These receptor sequences come from a human donor in good health (CMV status not recorded). Some clones in this sample may be carry-over from other donors' samples.

The chain recombines TRBV5-1 with TRBJ2-1; the D is unclear. The CDR3 spans 14 residues. The V gene's germline CDR1 is SGHRS and CDR2 YFSETQ. Trimming removed 2 bases from V and 2 bases from J, with 8 bases in between. This CDR3 reads CASSFEDPYNEQFF. CDR3 DNA: TGCGCCAGCAGCTTCGAAGATCCCTACAATGAGCAGTTCTTC.

This clonotype was recorded a few times. This sequence joins TRBV20-1 and TRBJ2-3; no clear D gene. CDR1 is DFQATT and CDR2 is SNEGSKA in the germline V gene (reference sequence). The CDR3 covers 16 residues. Deletions cut 1 base from V and 0 bases from J, with 14 bases between. The CDR3 DNA reads TGCAGTGCTAGAGCAAGTTGGGTAGAGAGCACAGATACGCAGTATTTT. Its translation: CSARASWVESTDTQYF.

The chain joins TRBV28 to TRBJ2-7, with TRBD2 matching over 9 bases. The CDR3 length is 15 residues. V dropped 8 bases and J dropped 2; count of bases not matched to a gene: 10. CDR1 and CDR2 (germline): MDHEN, SYDVKM. The CDR3 here is CASGSSGEGTYEQYF. The DNA for the CDR3 is TGTGCCAGCGGATCTAGCGGGGAAGGCACCTACGAGCAGTACTTC.

In this sample, this clonotype turned up many times. The chain has TRBV7-2 and TRBJ1-2; 9 nucleotides align to TRBD1. CDR3 length: 16 amino acids. Trimming cost V 0 bases and J 8 bases; bases outside gene matches: 10. Germline V gene sequence: CDR1 SGHTA, CDR2 FQGNSA. Written as DNA, the CDR3 is TGTGCCAGCAGCTTAGCCGGGACAGGGTCCACGAGGGGCTACACCTTC. Translated, it gives CASSLAGTGSTRGYTF.

The chain is built from TRBV19 and TRBJ1-2; D remains ambiguous. The CDR3 is made up of 15 amino acids. CDR1 and CDR2 (germline): LNHDA, SQIVND (reference sequence). Trimming took 5 bases from V and 7 from J, leaving 20 bases between them. The CDR3 is CASSGSLKGRSGYTF. CDR3 coding DNA: TGTGCCAGTAGTGGGAGCTTAAAGGGAAGATCTGGCTACACCTTC.

The chain combines TRBV14 with TRBJ2-7; D perhaps matches TRBD1 (6 bases). CDR1 SGHDN and CDR2 FVKESK come from the germline V gene. Trimming stripped 0 bases from V and 6 bases from J, with 15 bases between. This CDR3 is 15 amino acids long. The CDR3 sequence is CASSQDIVQGGEQYF. The CDR3 DNA reads as TGTGCCAGCAGCCAAGATATTGTTCAAGGGGGCGAGCAGTACTTC. Full variable domain (rest looked up from reference TRBV14 and TRBJ2-7): EAGVTQFPSHSVIEKGQTVTLRCDPISGHDNLYWYRRVMGKEIKFLLHFVKESKQDESGMPNNRFLAERTGGTYSTLKVQPAELEDSGVYFCASSQDIVQGGEQYFGPGTRLTVT.

The chain joins TRBV6-2 or TRBV6-3 to TRBJ2-3; D perhaps matches TRBD2 (5 bases). The germline CDR1 and CDR2 sequences are MNHEY and SVGEGT. Trimming pared 2 bases from V and 5 bases from J, leaving 14 bases between. This CDR3 has 15 amino acids. CDR3 protein: CASSYVELAGDTQYF. As DNA, the CDR3 is TGTGCCAGCAGTTACGTCGAGCTAGCTGGAGATACGCAGTATTTT.

For the CDR3, the DNA is TGTGCCAGCAGCTTTTGGAGTCCCGGGACAAAAGAGACCCAGTACTTC. This gives the protein CASSFWSPGTKETQYF. The V and J genes are TRBV28 and TRBJ2-5, with D perhaps matching TRBD1 (6 bases). V was pared by 6 bases and J by 3 bases, with 20 bases between. The CDR3 consists of 16 residues. Germline V gives CDR1 MDHEN, CDR2 SYDVKM.

The chain carries TRBV2 and TRBJ2-7, with 12 bases matching TRBD1. This CDR3 has 15 amino acids. J lost 1 base, V lost 6 bases, and 4 bases had no gene match. Germline assignment: CDR1 SNHLY and CDR2 FYNNEI. CDR3 in amino acids: CASRMGQGASYEQYF. The CDR3 DNA sequence: TGTGCCAGCAGGATGGGACAGGGGGCGTCCTACGAGCAGTACTTC.

The chain uses TRBV7-2 and TRBJ2-3; no reliable D call. V lost 6 bases, J lost 2 bases, and 3 bases lay in between. Germline CDR1 is SGHTA and CDR2 is FQGNSA. CDR3 size: 11 residues. CDR3 residues: CASRNTDTQYF. DNA of the CDR3: TGTGCCAGCAGGAACACAGATACGCAGTATTTT.

The chain is built from TRBV11-2 and TRBJ2-3; D is undetermined. Germline V gene lookup returns CDR1 SGHAT and CDR2 FQNNGV. This CDR3 has 15 amino acids. V gave up 6 bases and J gave up 1 base, with 14 bases separating them. The CDR3 here is CASRPSIGRTDTQYF. For the CDR3, the DNA is TGTGCCAGCAGGCCTAGTATTGGGCGCACAGATACGCAGTATTTT.

The chain couples TRBV6-2 or TRBV6-3 to TRBJ2-2; 8 bases are a match to TRBD1. The germline V gene has CDR1 MNHEY and CDR2 SVGEGT. V lost 5 bases, J lost 4 bases, and 3 bases stayed unmatched. CDR3 size: 14 residues. The CDR3 here is CASSETGGTGELFF. CDR3 sequence (DNA): TGTGCCAGCAGTGAAACAGGGGGCACCGGGGAGCTGTTTTTT.

The CDR3 bases are TGTGCCAGCAGTGAAGCGTTTTACGAGCAGTACTTC. Translation: CASSEAFYEQYF. V usage is TRBV2 and J usage is TRBJ2-7; no clear D. The germline V and J ends were trimmed by 0 bases and 4 bases, with 4 bases remaining between them. CDR1 and CDR2 (germline): SNHLY, FYNNEI. The length of the CDR3 is 12 residues. The whole variable domain, filled in from reference TRBV2 and TRBJ2-7, reads EPEVTQTPSHQVTQMGQEVILRCVPISNHLYFYWYRQILGQKVEFLVSFYNNEISEKSEIFDDQFSVERPDGSNFTLKIRSTKLEDSAMYFCASSEAFYEQYFGPGTRLTVT.

This clonotype was observed a single time. The chain employs TRBV5-6 and TRBJ2-5; D gene ambiguous. Germline CDR1 reads SGHDT; CDR2 reads YYEEEE. This CDR3 contains 13 residues. The V gene lost 3 bases and the J gene lost 5 bases, with 11 bases spanning the gap. The CDR3 reads CASSSGRGETQYF. DNA of the CDR3: TGTGCCAGCAGCTCCGGCCGTGGGGAGACCCAGTACTTC. The full variable domain, completed using reference TRBV5-6 and TRBJ2-5, is DAGVTQSPTHLIKTRGQQVTLRCSPKSGHDTVSWYQQALGQGPQFIFQYYEEEERQRGNFPDRFSGHQFPNYSSELNVNALLLGDSALYLCASSSGRGETQYFGPGTRLLVL.

This clonotype was detected only once. The chain uses TRBV28 and TRBJ2-7; D gene uncertain. The CDR3 consists of 14 residues. Germline assignment: CDR1 MDHEN and CDR2 SYDVKM. V dropped 5 bases and J dropped 2 bases, with 13 bases sitting between them. The CDR3 is CASSLPRTAYEQYF. The CDR3 DNA sequence: TGTGCCAGCAGTCTTCCACGGACCGCCTACGAGCAGTACTTC.

The chain has TRBV29-1 and TRBJ2-2; TRBD2 is a possible D gene (6 bases). The CDR3 extends over 12 amino acids. Germline CDR1 reads SQVTM; CDR2 reads ANQGSEA. Trimming pared 7 bases from V and 3 bases from J, leaving 9 bases between. The CDR3: CSGGTHTGELFF. The CDR3 region has the DNA TGCAGCGGTGGGACTCACACCGGGGAGCTGTTTTTT.

In its sample, this clonotype was seen many times. The V gene is TRBV7-2, the J gene TRBJ1-6; 8 bases fit TRBD1. The CDR3 spans 18 residues. Germline CDR1 reads SGHTA; CDR2 reads FQGNSA. With V trimmed by 3 bases and J by 8 bases, 15 bases remained unmatched. The CDR3 DNA follows: TGTGCCAGCAGCTTCACCCCTCCGGGACAGGCCTCTTATTCACCCCTCCACTTT. Protein product: CASSFTPPGQASYSPLHF.

At least ten counts were recorded for this clonotype. This chain connects TRBV12-3 or TRBV12-4 to TRBJ2-5, with TRBD1 matching 7 bases. This CDR3 region has 16 residues. V gave up 4 bases and J gave up 5 bases; unmatched junction bases: 13. Here the CDR3 DNA reads TGTGCCAGCAGTTCTCCCAGGGGGAGCCTCAGCGAGACCCAGTACTTC. Translating it yields CASSSPRGSLSETQYF.

In its sample, this clonotype was seen many times. The chain is built from TRBV28 and TRBJ2-1, with 11 bases that match TRBD2. With V trimmed by 5 bases and J by 0 bases, 3 bases remained unmatched. This CDR3 region has 16 residues. The germline V gene has CDR1 MDHEN and CDR2 SYDVKM. CDR3 DNA: TGTGCCAGCAGTGTGACTAGCGGGGTCTCCTACAATGAGCAGTTCTTC. Its translation is CASSVTSGVSYNEQFF.

The rearrangement links TRBV6-2 or TRBV6-3 to TRBJ2-7; 8 bases match TRBD1. CDR1 is MNHEY, CDR2 SVGEGT, per germline. The J segment lost 1 base and the V segment lost 4 bases, leaving 9 bases of the junction unmatched. This CDR3 has 16 amino acids. This CDR3 is CASSFDSRDRSYEQYF. CDR3 coding DNA: TGTGCCAGCAGTTTCGACTCACGGGACAGGTCCTACGAGCAGTACTTC.

The chain combines TRBV20-1 with TRBJ1-2, with 9 bases lining up with TRBD1. With 5 bases clipped from V and 1 base from J, the junction kept 5 bases outside the gene matches. CDR3 size: 14 residues. CDR1 DFQATT and CDR2 SNEGSKA come from the germline V gene (reference sequence). CDR3 nucleotides: TGCAGTGCTTTTTGGACAGGGGATAACTATGGCTACACCTTC. It codes for CSAFWTGDNYGYTF.

This clonotype has at least ten counts. The gene calls are TRBV7-8 and TRBJ1-1; D gene unclear. V lost 7 bases, J lost 3 bases, and 15 bases lay in between. Germline V gene sequence: CDR1 SGHVS, CDR2 FQNEAQ. This CDR3 is 14 amino acids long. CDR3 sequence reads: CASKYAGIHTEAFF. For the CDR3, the DNA is TGTGCCAGCAAGTATGCTGGGATCCACACTGAAGCTTTCTTT.

The rearrangement joins TRBV29-1 to TRBJ1-2, with 7 bases aligning to TRBD1. CDR1 is SQVTM, CDR2 ANQGSEA, per germline. The CDR3 runs 13 residues. The J segment lost 5 bases and the V segment lost 7 bases, leaving 10 bases of the junction unmatched. CDR3 DNA: TGCAGCGCCGACAGGGTTGAGCTATATGGCTACACCTTC. Translation: CSADRVELYGYTF.

J is TRBJ1-2 and V is TRBV30; TRBD1 matches 8 bases. The CDR3 runs 15 residues. CDR1 and CDR2 from the germline V gene are GTSNPN and SVGIG (reference sequence). With 1 base clipped from V and 5 bases from J, the junction kept 9 bases outside the gene matches. CDR3 sequence: CAWSGKGQGNYGYTF. The CDR3 nucleotides are TGTGCCTGGAGTGGTAAAGGACAGGGAAATTATGGCTACACCTTC.

The V gene is TRBV20-1, the J gene TRBJ1-1, with D possibly matching TRBD1 (6 bases). Germline lookup yields CDR1 DFQATT and CDR2 SNEGSKA (reference sequence). V shed 2 bases and J shed 4 bases, with 17 bases lying between them. This CDR3 region has 15 residues. For the CDR3, the DNA is TGCAGTGCTAGATACCCGGGGGCGTGCGTCACTGAAGCTTTCTTT. As protein: CSARYPGACVTEAFF.

This clonotype was picked up a small number of times. This sequence joins TRBV2 and TRBJ2-7; maybe TRBD1 (6 bases). From germline, CDR1 is SNHLY and CDR2 FYNNEI. CDR3 length equals 12 residues. V was shortened by 4 bases and J by 3 bases, with 7 bases between the two germline ends. The CDR3 reads CASSGGGYEQYF. For the CDR3, the DNA is TGTGCCAGCAGTGGAGGGGGCTACGAGCAGTACTTC. Based on the CDR3 plus reference TRBV2 and TRBJ2-7, the full variable domain is EPEVTQTPSHQVTQMGQEVILRCVPISNHLYFYWYRQILGQKVEFLVSFYNNEISEKSEIFDDQFSVERPDGSNFTLKIRSTKLEDSAMYFCASSGGGYEQYFGPGTRLTVT.

This clonotype was counted ten times or more. As DNA, the CDR3 is TGTGCCAGCAGCTTCAGCGAGGGTGACACTGAAGCTTTCTTT. As protein: CASSFSEGDTEAFF. The rearrangement joins TRBV7-3 to TRBJ1-1, with D unresolved. V lost 3 bases and J 3 bases, leaving 11 bases between the germline ends. The CDR3 is made up of 14 amino acids. Germline V CDR1 and CDR2: SGHTA, FQGTGA.

This clonotype was observed a few times. This CDR3 reads CASSLAVSSFSDTQYF. The DNA of the CDR3 is TGCGCCAGCAGCTTGGCCGTGTCTAGCTTTTCGGATACGCAGTATTTT. V is TRBV5-1 and J is TRBJ2-3; tentative D call: TRBD2 (5 bases). Germline V CDR1 and CDR2: SGHRS, YFSETQ. There are 16 residues in the CDR3. V was trimmed by 0 bases and J by 6 bases, leaving 17 bases between them.

There are a few counts of this clonotype. This chain joins TRBV14 and TRBJ2-1, with TRBD1 identical over 7 bases. The V segment lost 0 bases and the J segment 0 bases; nucleotides outside the gene matches: 2. The germline V gene encodes CDR1 SGHDN and CDR2 FVKESK. The CDR3 extends over 16 amino acids. The CDR3, as DNA: TGTGCCAGCAGCCAAGAAACAGGGGACTCCTACAATGAGCAGTTCTTC. The encoded protein is CASSQETGDSYNEQFF.

The chain couples TRBV20-1 to TRBJ1-4; 9 nucleotides agree with TRBD1. Trimming at V came to 5 bases and at J to 5 bases, leaving 3 bases not matched to a gene. This CDR3 contains 13 residues. Per germline, CDR1 DFQATT and CDR2 SNEGSKA (reference sequence). CDR3 protein: CSAAGTGNEKLFF. CDR3 sequence (DNA): TGCAGTGCTGCCGGGACAGGGAATGAAAAACTGTTTTTT.

The chain uses TRBV7-6 and TRBJ2-2, with TRBD2 matching 7 bases. The CDR3 covers 16 residues. From germline, CDR1 is SGHVS and CDR2 FNYEAQ. V was clipped by 5 bases and J by 2 bases; unmatched bases: 8. Written as DNA, the CDR3 is TGTGCCAGCAGCAAGGCGTCGGGGGGAAACACCGGGGAGCTGTTTTTT. It codes for CASSKASGGNTGELFF.

This clonotype was seen a few times. CDR3 nucleotide sequence: TGTGCCAGCAGTTTACCCAGGGCCCGGGAGCAGTTCTTC. It encodes CASSLPRAREQFF. This sequence joins TRBV28 and TRBJ2-1, with D possibly TRBD1 on 5 matching bases. V was pared by 2 bases and J by 10 bases, with 12 bases between. Germline V gene lookup returns CDR1 MDHEN and CDR2 SYDVKM. This CDR3 comprises 13 residues.